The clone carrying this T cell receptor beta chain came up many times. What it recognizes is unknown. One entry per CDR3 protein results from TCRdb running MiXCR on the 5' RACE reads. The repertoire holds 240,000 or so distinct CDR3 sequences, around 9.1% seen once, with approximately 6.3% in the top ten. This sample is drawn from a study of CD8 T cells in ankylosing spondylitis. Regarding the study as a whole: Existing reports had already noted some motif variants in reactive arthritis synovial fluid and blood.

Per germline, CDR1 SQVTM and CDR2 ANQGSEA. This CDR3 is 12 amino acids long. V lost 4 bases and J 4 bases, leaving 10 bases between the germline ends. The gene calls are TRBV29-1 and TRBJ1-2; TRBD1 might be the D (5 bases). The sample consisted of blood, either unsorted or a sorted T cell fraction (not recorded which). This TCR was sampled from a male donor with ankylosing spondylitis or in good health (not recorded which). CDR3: CSVVGGTYGYTF. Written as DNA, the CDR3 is TGCAGCGTTGTTGGGGGTACCTATGGCTACACCTTC.